The 32 T cell receptor beta chains listed next were all sequenced from one sample in a study of T cell repertoires in cytomegalovirus infection. TCRdb recomputed calls from the reads with MiXCR, one row per CDR3 protein. The sample shows some 180,000 distinct CDR3 sequences, approximately 18% of them seen only once. Material for sequencing was CD8+ T cells from PBMCs. These receptors originate from a human donor in good health (CMV status not recorded). Some clones in this sample may be carry-over from other donors' samples.

This clonotype showed up just a few times. V gene TRBV7-9 combines with J gene TRBJ1-4, with 8 bases aligning to TRBD1. V lost 5 bases and J lost 12; bases outside the gene matches: 8. CDR3 size: 13 residues. Germline loops: CDR1 SEHNR, CDR2 FQNEAQ (reference sequence). The CDR3 sequence: CASSPWTGLELFF. The CDR3 bases are TGTGCCAGCAGCCCTTGGACAGGGCTAGAACTGTTTTTT.

The chain links TRBV7-8 to TRBJ1-2, with 9 positions matching TRBD1. The CDR3 has 17 amino acids. The germline V gene has CDR1 SGHVS and CDR2 FQNEAQ. Unmatched junction bases numbered 13, after V lost 4 bases and J lost 4 bases. CDR3 sequence: CASSSSRDRVRGYGYTF. CDR3 nucleotide sequence: TGTGCCAGCAGCTCGTCCCGGGACAGGGTCAGAGGCTATGGCTACACCTTC.

The chain couples TRBV27 to TRBJ1-6; perhaps TRBD1 as D (5 bases). Trimming shortened V by 4 bases and J by 7 bases, and 17 bases separated the two germline ends. Per germline, CDR1 MNHEY and CDR2 SMNVEV (reference sequence). The CDR3 has 16 amino acids. The CDR3 reads CASSSAIRVGNSPLHF. In DNA, the CDR3 is TGTGCCAGCAGTTCGGCAATCAGGGTCGGAAATTCACCCCTCCACTTT.

The table lists this clonotype with a few counts. The chain carries TRBV7-2 and TRBJ1-1; 9 bases are shared with TRBD1. CDR1 is SGHTA, CDR2 FQGNSA, per germline. The J segment lost 1 base and the V segment lost 5 bases, leaving 8 bases of the junction unmatched. This CDR3 has 16 residues. The CDR3 region is CASSTRHRGPNTEAFF. The CDR3 nucleotides read TGTGCCAGCAGCACCAGACACAGGGGGCCGAACACTGAAGCTTTCTTT.

The rearrangement links TRBV7-2 to TRBJ1-1, with D possibly TRBD1 on 6 matching bases. The CDR3 sequence is 14 residues long. Trimming pared 1 base from V and 6 bases from J, leaving 12 bases between. Germline loops: CDR1 SGHTA, CDR2 FQGNSA. DNA for the CDR3: TGTGCCAGCAGCTTAGTTAGGGACAACGCTGAAGCTTTCTTT. Protein product: CASSLVRDNAEAFF. Full variable domain (rest looked up from reference TRBV7-2 and TRBJ1-1): GAGVSQSPSNKVTEKGKDVELRCDPISGHTALYWYRQSLGQGLEFLIYFQGNSAPDKSGLPSDRFSAERTGGSVSTLTIQRTQQEDSAVYLCASSLVRDNAEAFFGQGTRLTVV.

V gene TRBV28 combines with J gene TRBJ2-7; 9 bases align to TRBD1. Germline lookup yields CDR1 MDHEN and CDR2 SYDVKM. Germline trimming cut 7 bases from V and 5 bases from J; bases unmatched to any gene: 15. The CDR3 runs 16 residues. The CDR3 DNA is TGTGCCAGCACCCCCCCGGGGGACAGGGTTCTCCACGAGCAGTACTTC. This gives the protein CASTPPGDRVLHEQYF.

This chain links TRBV10-3 with TRBJ2-5, with D maybe TRBD2 (5 bases). This CDR3 has 14 amino acids. The germline V gene encodes CDR1 ENHRY and CDR2 SYGVKD. V was clipped by 6 bases and J by 0 bases, with 11 bases between them. CDR3 nucleotide sequence: TGTGCCATCAGATCGGGATTTTACCAAGAGACCCAGTACTTC. Translating it yields CAIRSGFYQETQYF.

This clonotype was counted a few times. The rearrangement uses TRBV28 and TRBJ2-2; possibly TRBD2 for D (6 bases). Germline lookup yields CDR1 MDHEN and CDR2 SYDVKM. The CDR3 covers 14 residues. Deletions cut 1 base from V and 7 bases from J, with 10 bases between. This CDR3 reads CASSLFRGIGELFF. CDR3 coding DNA: TGTGCCAGCAGTTTATTCCGGGGGATCGGGGAGCTGTTTTTT.

The sample holds a few counts of this clonotype. The chain links TRBV23-1 to TRBJ1-5; tentative D call: TRBD1 (5 bases). TRBV23-1 is an ORF for which the function is uncertain. CDR3 length equals 14 residues. V dropped 2 bases and J dropped 7 bases, with 12 bases sitting between them. CDR3 amino acids: CASSQPITGQPQHF. In DNA, the CDR3 is TGCGCCAGCAGTCAACCCATTACAGGCCAGCCCCAGCATTTT.

The chain couples TRBV6-2 or TRBV6-3 to TRBJ2-7; D unclear. The germline CDR1 and CDR2 sequences are MNHEY and SVGEGT. There are 15 residues in the CDR3. The V gene lost 0 bases and the J gene lost 6 bases, with 15 bases spanning the gap. The CDR3 sequence: CASSYSGPAALEQYF. The CDR3 coding sequence is TGTGCCAGCAGTTACTCCGGGCCCGCCGCCCTCGAGCAGTACTTC.

The chain combines TRBV5-8 with TRBJ1-4; D is uncertain. Trimming pared 4 bases from V and 4 bases from J, leaving 14 bases between. CDR1 and CDR2 (germline): SGHTS, YDEGEE. The CDR3 runs 15 residues. CDR3 sequence reads: CASSVPAEDNEKLFF. DNA for the CDR3: TGTGCCAGCAGCGTACCGGCAGAGGATAATGAAAAACTGTTTTTT.

This clonotype was seen a single time. This chain links TRBV12-3 or TRBV12-4 with TRBJ2-7, with D maybe TRBD1 (6 bases). The CDR3 spans 14 residues. V shed 5 bases and J shed 4 bases, with 15 bases lying between them. The CDR3 DNA reads TGTGCCAGCAGTACAGGGAGCCTTCTTTACGAGCAGTACTTC. It specifies CASSTGSLLYEQYF.

The chain is built from TRBV7-6 and TRBJ2-2, with TRBD2 as a possible D gene (5 bases). The CDR3 contains 14 residues. Trimming took off 4 bases at V and 1 base at J, with 7 bases between the two ends. From germline, CDR1 is SGHVS and CDR2 FNYEAQ. DNA of the CDR3: TGTGCCAGCAGCTCGGACTGGAACACCGGGGAGCTGTTTTTT. Translating it yields CASSSDWNTGELFF.

This clonotype appeared a few times. The chain carries TRBV20-1 and TRBJ2-7; maybe TRBD1 (5 bases). V was trimmed by 0 bases and J by 3 bases, leaving 15 bases between them. The CDR3 consists of 15 residues. Germline loops: CDR1 DFQATT, CDR2 SNEGSKA (reference sequence). CDR3 amino acids: CSARDRQGLYYEQYF. CDR3 in DNA: TGCAGTGCTAGAGATCGGCAGGGTCTGTACTACGAGCAGTACTTC.

The chain couples TRBV4-2 to TRBJ1-5; the match to TRBD1 covers 8 bases. Losses at the gene ends were 1 base for V and 3 bases for J; bases not matched to a gene: 5. The germline V gene encodes CDR1 LGHNA and CDR2 YNFKEQ. There are 16 residues in the CDR3. The CDR3 here is CASSQAETGVNQPQHF. DNA of the CDR3: TGTGCCAGCAGCCAAGCCGAGACAGGGGTCAATCAGCCCCAGCATTTT.

The J gene is TRBJ2-5, the V gene TRBV19; no clear D gene. The germline V and J ends were trimmed by 5 bases and 5 bases, with 12 bases remaining between them. CDR1 LNHDA and CDR2 SQIVND come from the germline V gene (reference sequence). CDR3 length: 13 residues. This CDR3 is CASSRQGFETQYF. CDR3 nucleotides: TGTGCCAGTAGTCGGCAAGGGTTCGAGACCCAGTACTTC.

This clonotype was counted ten times or more. The chain carries TRBV7-6 and TRBJ1-6; D unclear. Germline V gene sequence: CDR1 SGHVS, CDR2 FNYEAQ. The CDR3 extends over 13 amino acids. Trimming cost V 3 bases and J 11 bases, with 11 bases left between them. The CDR3 DNA reads TGTGCCAGCAGCTTGCAGGACTCGGCACCCCTCCACTTT. Translating it yields CASSLQDSAPLHF.

In this sample, this clonotype turned up a few times. The chain is built from TRBV6-2 or TRBV6-3 and TRBJ2-1; D could derive from TRBD1 or TRBD2 (5 bases each). Trimming left V 7 bases short and J 9 bases short, with 16 bases between. CDR3 length: 13 amino acids. Germline V lookup: CDR1 MNHEY, CDR2 SVGEGT. CDR3 DNA sequence: TGTGCCAGCAACGTGGGGCCGCGGGTTGAGCAGTTCTTC. Encoded protein: CASNVGPRVEQFF.

This clonotype was counted once. J is TRBJ2-7 and V is TRBV6-5; D is perhaps TRBD1 (5 bases). The germline V gene encodes CDR1 MNHEY and CDR2 SVGAGI. There are 12 residues in the CDR3. V lost 4 bases and J lost 6, with 10 bases in between. For the CDR3, the DNA is TGTGCCAGCAGTTGGCAGGGCGGCGAGCAGTACTTC. It specifies CASSWQGGEQYF.

V gene TRBV6-2 or TRBV6-3 combines with J gene TRBJ2-5; 15 bases are shared with TRBD2. The germline CDR1 and CDR2 sequences are MNHEY and SVGEGT. CDR3 size: 18 residues. Trimming cost V 6 bases and J 0 bases; bases outside gene matches: 8. The CDR3 DNA reads as TGTGCCAGCAGCCTTGGACTAGCGGGGGGGCCGTACCAAGAGACCCAGTACTTC. It is translated as CASSLGLAGGPYQETQYF.

The chain links TRBV20-1 to TRBJ1-1; D is undetermined. The CDR3 sequence is 10 residues long. Trimming pared 4 bases from V and 6 bases from J, leaving 6 bases between. Germline-derived CDR1 and CDR2 are DFQATT and SNEGSKA (reference sequence). CDR3 loop: CSAIRPEAFF. CDR3 coding DNA: TGCAGTGCTATCAGACCTGAAGCTTTCTTT.

This clonotype was detected a few times. The CDR3 bases are TGTGCCAGCAGTCTCACTAGCGGGGGATTCGAAGAGACCCAGTACTTC. Protein sequence: CASSLTSGGFEETQYF. This rearrangement joins TRBV6-5 to TRBJ2-5, with TRBD2 identical over 11 bases. CDR1 and CDR2 from the germline V gene are MNHEY and SVGAGI. J was trimmed by 3 bases and V by 5 bases; bases with no gene match: 8. The CDR3 runs 16 residues.

In this sample, this clonotype turned up a few times. The chain couples TRBV12-5 to TRBJ1-1; no clear D gene. The V gene lost 5 bases and the J gene lost 1 base, with 11 bases spanning the gap. This CDR3 is built from 14 residues. Germline loops: CDR1 LGHNT, CDR2 FRNRAP. The CDR3 nucleotides are TGTGCTAGTGGTCCGTCTCTTTCGAACACTGAAGCTTTCTTT. Translating gives CASGPSLSNTEAFF.

This chain uses TRBV6-2 or TRBV6-3 with TRBJ2-7, with 7 bases that match TRBD2. This CDR3 has 14 amino acids. The trim removed 7 bases at V and 2 bases at J, leaving 8 bases unmatched. CDR1 is MNHEY, CDR2 SVGEGT, per germline. The CDR3 DNA reads TGTGCCAGCACTATCGGCGGGGGTCCCTACGAGCAGTACTTC. Its protein product is CASTIGGGPYEQYF.

This clonotype was detected only a few times. This chain links TRBV28 with TRBJ1-3; D ambiguous. CDR3 length: 16 amino acids. Germline loops: CDR1 MDHEN, CDR2 SYDVKM. Trimming pared 6 bases from V and 2 bases from J, leaving 17 bases between. The CDR3 sequence is CASRPLTQSPGNTIYF. CDR3 nucleotide sequence: TGTGCCAGCAGGCCGCTGACTCAGTCCCCTGGAAACACCATATATTTT.

This clonotype was recorded a few times. V is TRBV6-5 and J is TRBJ1-2, with D tentatively TRBD1 (5 bases). Trimming cost V 2 bases and J 4 bases, with 11 bases left between them. This CDR3 contains 14 residues. Germline V lookup: CDR1 MNHEY, CDR2 SVGAGI. The CDR3 DNA sequence: TGTGCCAGCAGTTACGGGGCCCAAAGCTATGGCTACACCTTC. Amino acid sequence: CASSYGAQSYGYTF.

This clonotype was seen at least ten times. The chain couples TRBV6-2 or TRBV6-3 to TRBJ2-2; 7 positions agree with TRBD1. CDR1 is MNHEY, CDR2 SVGEGT, per germline. V lost 6 bases to trimming and J lost 3 bases; unmatched junction nucleotides: 1. The CDR3 is 13 amino acids. This chain's CDR3 is CASSGTDTGELFF. CDR3 nucleotides: TGTGCCAGCAGCGGGACAGACACCGGGGAGCTGTTTTTT.

This clonotype turned up a few times. This chain connects TRBV6-6 to TRBJ2-5, with 7 bases aligning to TRBD2. V was pared by 4 bases and J by 2 bases, with 7 bases of the junction left unmatched. The CDR3 is 15 amino acids. Per the germline V gene, CDR1 is MNHNY and CDR2 is SVGAGI (reference sequence). In DNA, the CDR3 is TGTGCCAGCAGTTCCCTCCGACTAGCACAAGAGACCCAGTACTTC. Translating gives CASSSLRLAQETQYF.

The chain is built from TRBV7-3 and TRBJ2-7; D unclear. The CDR3 totals 15 residues. Trimming stripped 5 bases from V and 7 bases from J, with 21 bases between. In germline, CDR1 is SGHTA, CDR2 FQGTGA. For the CDR3, the DNA is TGTGCCAGCAGCCCCGAGTTGGGTCCCTTCTGGGAGCAGTACTTC. It encodes CASSPELGPFWEQYF.

This chain connects TRBV7-8 to TRBJ1-2, with unresolved D. Germline-derived CDR1 and CDR2 are SGHVS and FQNEAQ. V was clipped by 5 bases and J by 4 bases, with 17 bases between them. The CDR3 is made up of 15 amino acids. CDR3 region: CASSQAPPGGYGYTF. CDR3 bases: TGTGCCAGCAGCCAGGCTCCCCCGGGCGGCTATGGCTACACCTTC.

This clonotype occurred many times. The chain uses TRBV28 and TRBJ1-1; possible D gene TRBD1, 5 bases. The V end lost 6 bases, the J end lost 3 bases, and 17 bases lay between the germline ends. The CDR3 length is 15 residues. CDR1 is MDHEN and CDR2 is SYDVKM in the germline V gene. The CDR3 nucleotides are TGTGCCAGCAGACCCGGACCTAAAGGGGACACTGAAGCTTTCTTT. Translated: CASRPGPKGDTEAFF.

CDR3 nucleotide sequence: TGTGCCAGCAGTCAGACAGAGACGATGCGAGAGACCCAGTACTTC. Its translation: CASSQTETMRETQYF. The chain combines TRBV28 with TRBJ2-5; perhaps TRBD1 as D (5 bases). The V end lost 5 bases, the J end lost 4 bases, and 17 bases lay between the germline ends. The length of the CDR3 is 15 residues. The V gene's germline CDR1 is MDHEN and CDR2 SYDVKM.